The text below deals with one T cell receptor (beta chain). Its antigen is as yet unknown. The sample belongs to a study of cytomegalovirus exposure and HLA in healthy donors. The assay was immunoSEQ multiplex PCR, and TCRdb's table has in-frame clones only and misses some. This table holds 150,000 or so clones, roughly 89% found once. The germline V gene encodes CDR1 MNHEY and CDR2 SVGAGI. The CDR3 consists of 13 residues. V dropped 5 bases and J dropped 4 bases, with 11 bases sitting between them. Study observations and caveats: The classifier reportedly diagnosed cytomegalovirus status with high sensitivity and specificity. Clusters of TCRs from the first cohort tended to co-occur in the roughly 120 validation repertoires (as a later analysis found).

This chain connects TRBV6-5 to TRBJ1-1; D might be TRBD1 (5 bases). This clonotype was sampled from a woman younger than 35 in good health and CMV-seropositive. The sequenced material came from PBMCs. CDR3 loop: CASSQGRGTEAFF. The CDR3 DNA is TGTGCCAGCAGTCAGGGAAGAGGCACTGAAGCTTTCTTT.